The 29 T cell receptor beta chains below were found in one sample sequenced in a study of blood T cell repertoires in COVID-19. TCRdb's table, derived via immunoSEQ multiplex PCR, lists solely in-frame clones and lacks some. The sample records 250,000 to 350,000 clones, approximately 88% being singletons. Sequenced material: PBMCs or T cells enriched from blood (not recorded which). These receptors were taken from a woman aged 18 to 35 who had recovered from COVID-19.

The rearrangement joins TRBV7-3 to TRBJ2-1; the D gene is possibly TRBD2 (6 bases). Germline V gives CDR1 SGHTA, CDR2 FQGTGA. V was clipped by 5 bases and J by 9 bases, with 14 bases between them. The CDR3 spans 13 residues. CDR3 in DNA: TGTGCCAGCAGCCCCCCCGGGAGTGTTGAGCAGTTCTTC. Translating it yields CASSPPGSVEQFF.

V and J are TRBV5-1 and TRBJ2-5; possibly TRBD2 for D (5 bases). V gave up 4 bases and J gave up 4 bases, with 17 bases separating them. Germline lookup yields CDR1 SGHRS and CDR2 YFSETQ. CDR3 length: 15 amino acids. CDR3: CASSVQLGSGETQYF. The CDR3 DNA reads as TGCGCCAGCAGCGTACAACTAGGTTCAGGAGAGACCCAGTACTTC.

CDR3: CASSPTGMNTEAFF. For the CDR3, the DNA is TGTGCCAGCAGCCCGACAGGAATGAACACTGAAGCTTTCTTT. This chain connects TRBV5-8 to TRBJ1-1, with D possibly being TRBD1 (6 bases). V was cut by 4 bases and J by 0 bases, with 10 bases left in between. This CDR3 is built from 14 residues. The germline CDR1 and CDR2 sequences are SGHTS and YDEGEE.

This chain connects TRBV27 to TRBJ1-1; TRBD1 matches at 8 bases. The CDR3 is made up of 13 amino acids. V gave up 6 bases and J gave up 5 bases; unmatched junction bases: 5. Germline assignment: CDR1 MNHEY and CDR2 SMNVEV (reference sequence). This chain's CDR3 is CASSQGAGTEAFF. CDR3 DNA sequence: TGTGCCAGCAGCCAGGGGGCAGGGACTGAAGCTTTCTTT.

A few counts support this clone. V usage is TRBV13 and J usage is TRBJ1-1; no reliable D call. The CDR3 has 15 residues. The germline gives CDR1 PRHDT, CDR2 FYEKMQ (reference sequence). V shed 3 bases and J shed 2 bases, with 13 bases lying between them. CDR3 DNA: TGTGCCAGCAGCTTCGGAGCCGACTTCAACACTGAAGCTTTCTTT. Protein: CASSFGADFNTEAFF.

This CDR3 reads CASSKGQTYSGNTIYF. The CDR3 bases are TGTGCCAGTAGTAAGGGACAGACGTACTCTGGAAACACCATATATTTT. The V gene is TRBV19, the J gene TRBJ1-3, with 7 nucleotides matching TRBD1. This CDR3 comprises 16 residues. Per germline, CDR1 LNHDA and CDR2 SQIVND (reference sequence). J lost 0 bases, V lost 4 bases, and 6 bases had no gene match.

With respect to this clone: The identical CDR3 is also encoded by other nucleotide sequences in the sample. This chain links TRBV25-1 with TRBJ1-3; D is possibly TRBD1 (5 bases). Trimming removed 2 bases from V and 2 bases from J, with 7 bases in between. This CDR3 is 14 amino acids long. Looked up from germline, CDR1 is MGHDK and CDR2 is SYGVNS. CDR3 loop: CASSELGAGNTIYF. CDR3 coding DNA: TGTGCCAGCAGTGAACTAGGGGCTGGAAACACCATATATTTT.

This clone occurred once. This sequence joins TRBV5-4 and TRBJ2-3; weak D call: TRBD1 (6 bases). CDR1 and CDR2 from the germline V gene are SGHNT and YYREEE (reference sequence). The CDR3 loop spans 13 amino acids. Deletions cut 5 bases from V and 3 bases from J, with 10 bases between. CDR3 region: CASSLGTTDTQYF. CDR3 nucleotide sequence: TGTGCCAGCAGTCTGGGGACAACAGATACGCAGTATTTT.

V gene TRBV27 combines with J gene TRBJ2-1, with D possibly being TRBD2 (5 bases). The V end was cut by 2 bases, the J end by 4 bases, with 33 bases between. Germline CDR1 reads MNHEY; CDR2 reads SMNVEV (reference sequence). The CDR3 spans 22 residues. CDR3 in amino acids: CASSLRSNVGSWESVGYNEQFF. The CDR3 DNA reads as TGTGCCAGCAGTTTAAGATCGAATGTGGGGAGTTGGGAATCAGTGGGATACAATGAGCAGTTCTTC.

The V and J genes are TRBV28 and TRBJ2-3, with a tentative D call TRBD1 (7 bases). Trimming took off 5 bases at V and 4 bases at J, with 28 bases between the two ends. Per the germline V gene, CDR1 is MDHEN and CDR2 is SYDVKM. The CDR3 has 19 amino acids. The CDR3: CASSGGGQRSLRRADTQYF. CDR3 DNA sequence: TGTGCCAGCAGTGGAGGGGGCCAGCGGAGCCTTCGGCGGGCAGATACGCAGTATTTT.

The chain carries TRBV5-1 and TRBJ1-1; D unresolved. From germline, CDR1 is SGHRS and CDR2 YFSETQ. The CDR3 is made up of 14 amino acids. Trimming took 4 bases from V and 1 from J, leaving 11 bases between them. For the CDR3, the DNA is TGCGCCAGCAGCCCCACAACACGGAACACTGAAGCTTTCTTT. This encodes CASSPTTRNTEAFF.

The rearrangement links TRBV20-1 to TRBJ2-4; D gene ambiguous. The CDR3 contains 10 residues. V was cut by 0 bases and J by 12 bases, with 6 bases left in between. Germline values: CDR1 DFQATT, CDR2 SNEGSKA (reference sequence). CDR3 amino acids: CSARDRSQYF. CDR3 DNA: TGCAGTGCTAGAGATCGTTCTCAGTACTTC.

The rearrangement links TRBV10-3 to TRBJ2-1; no clear D gene. Trimming cost V 7 bases and J 8 bases, with 9 bases left between them. Germline CDR1 and CDR2: ENHRY and SYGVKD. This CDR3 is 11 amino acids long. DNA of the CDR3: TGTGCCATCACCCTGGGCCATGAGCAGTTCTTC. This translates into CAITLGHEQFF.

The V gene is TRBV28, the J gene TRBJ1-2; 7 bases match TRBD1. The germline V gene encodes CDR1 MDHEN and CDR2 SYDVKM. The CDR3 runs to 17 residues. Trimming at V came to 4 bases and at J to 8 bases, leaving 19 bases not matched to a gene. The CDR3 reads CASSSQGRGAPSAGYTF. The DNA for the CDR3 is TGTGCCAGCAGTTCTCAGGGCAGGGGGGCCCCCTCTGCGGGCTACACCTTC.

V gene TRBV4-2 combines with J gene TRBJ1-2; D is perhaps TRBD1 (5 bases). The germline CDR1 and CDR2 sequences are LGHNA and YNFKEQ. The ends were cut back, 0 bases at V and 2 bases at J, with 10 bases in the middle. The CDR3 is made up of 15 amino acids. The DNA of the CDR3 is TGTGCCAGCAGCCAAGAATCGGGGGGAAACTATGGCTACACCTTC. Encoded protein: CASSQESGGNYGYTF.

This chain connects TRBV9 to TRBJ1-2, with unresolved D. The ends were cut back, 3 bases at V and 3 bases at J, with 6 bases in the middle. This CDR3 spans 12 amino acids. Looked up from germline, CDR1 is SGDLS and CDR2 is YYNGEE. This chain's CDR3 is CASSASYYGYTF. The CDR3 nucleotides are TGTGCCAGCAGCGCCTCGTACTATGGCTACACCTTC.

The rearrangement links TRBV3-1 (or the pseudogene TRBV3-2) to TRBJ2-7, with D perhaps TRBD1 (5 bases). Germline V gene data show CDR1 as LGHDT and CDR2 as YNNKEL (reference sequence). V was clipped by 1 base and J by 8 bases, with 12 bases between them. The CDR3 totals 13 residues. The CDR3 coding sequence is TGTGCCAGCAGCCAAGTTTTGGGGCTGCAGCAGTACTTC. This codes for CASSQVLGLQQYF.

This clone turned up a few times. This chain uses TRBV11-2 with TRBJ2-7, with 10 positions matching TRBD1. In germline, CDR1 is SGHAT, CDR2 FQNNGV. Losses at the gene ends were 2 bases for V and 2 bases for J; bases not matched to a gene: 6. This CDR3 is built from 16 residues. CDR3 sequence: CASSLLFGTGAYEQYF. DNA for the CDR3: TGTGCCAGCAGCTTATTATTCGGGACAGGGGCCTACGAGCAGTACTTC. Looking up the rest from reference TRBV11-2 and TRBJ2-7 gives the full variable domain: EAGVAQSPRYKIIEKRQSVAFWCNPISGHATLYWYQQILGQGPKLLIQFQNNGVVDDSQLPKDRFSAERLKGVDSTLKIQPAKLEDSAVYLCASSLLFGTGAYEQYFGPGTRLTVT.

The gene calls are TRBV5-8 and TRBJ1-1; 12 positions agree with TRBD1. The CDR3 runs to 18 residues. Looked up from germline, CDR1 is SGHTS and CDR2 is YDEGEE. J gave up 3 bases and V 0 bases, and 9 bases lay outside the gene matches. The CDR3 region is CASSLAWGTGGIDTEAFF. The CDR3 coding sequence is TGTGCCAGCAGCTTGGCCTGGGGGACAGGGGGCATTGACACTGAAGCTTTCTTT.

The rearrangement links TRBV6-5 to TRBJ1-2; no firm D call. The CDR3 spans 13 residues. Germline V gives CDR1 MNHEY, CDR2 SVGAGI. V lost 6 bases to trimming and J lost 4 bases, with 12 bases between them. CDR3 loop: CASSVAETYGYTF. In DNA form, the CDR3 reads TGTGCCAGCAGCGTTGCAGAAACCTATGGCTACACCTTC.

This chain links TRBV7-9 with TRBJ2-7; 7 positions match TRBD2. V lost 3 bases to trimming and J lost 4 bases; unmatched junction nucleotides: 6. The CDR3 runs 14 residues. Germline loops: CDR1 SEHNR, CDR2 FQNEAQ (reference sequence). The CDR3 loop reads CASSFREGPYEQYF. As DNA, the CDR3 is TGTGCCAGCAGCTTCAGGGAGGGCCCTTACGAGCAGTACTTC.

This chain joins TRBV4-3 and TRBJ2-1; TRBD2 matches 8 bases. Per germline, CDR1 LGHNA and CDR2 YSLEER. With V trimmed by 0 bases and J by 9 bases, 7 bases remained unmatched. This CDR3 is built from 15 residues. The CDR3 loop reads CASSQDPGGVGEQFF. CDR3 nucleotide sequence: TGCGCCAGCAGCCAAGATCCCGGGGGGGTTGGTGAGCAGTTCTTC.

The chain employs TRBV28 and TRBJ2-3, with D possibly TRBD2 on 6 matching bases. There are 15 residues in the CDR3. Trimming took 1 base from V and 11 from J, leaving 19 bases between them. CDR1 is MDHEN, CDR2 SYDVKM, per germline. The DNA of the CDR3 is TGTGCCAGCAGTTTATTCCGGAGGGGTACGGGTGGGCAGTATTTT. Translated: CASSLFRRGTGGQYF.

This chain connects TRBV7-3 to TRBJ2-6; TRBD2 aligns across 11 bases. The CDR3 is made up of 15 amino acids. Germline V lookup: CDR1 SGHTA, CDR2 FQGTGA. J was trimmed by 5 bases and V by 5 bases; bases with no gene match: 2. This chain's CDR3 is CASSMTSGRANVLTF. The CDR3 region has the DNA TGTGCCAGCAGCATGACTAGCGGGAGGGCCAACGTCCTGACTTTC.

The V call is TRBV5-6, the J call TRBJ2-1; 10 bases agree with TRBD2. The germline V gene encodes CDR1 SGHDT and CDR2 YYEEEE. The CDR3 is made up of 15 amino acids. After removal of 4 bases from V and 5 bases from J, the junction contained 6 bases not matched to a gene. The DNA of the CDR3 is TGTGCCAGCAGCCAACTAGCGGGACGCCACAATGAGCAGTTCTTC. It specifies CASSQLAGRHNEQFF.

The chain employs TRBV7-9 and TRBJ1-6; 7 bases are shared with TRBD1. The V and J ends lost 3 bases and 10 bases, in that order; junction bases with no gene match: 12. This CDR3 contains 16 residues. Germline V gives CDR1 SEHNR, CDR2 FQNEAQ (reference sequence). CDR3 coding DNA: TGTGCCAGCAGCTTCAAAGGGACAGTAGAAGGCTCACCCCTCCACTTT. Amino acids: CASSFKGTVEGSPLHF.

V and J are TRBV6-2 or TRBV6-3 and TRBJ2-1, with 12 bases fitting TRBD2. This CDR3 has 15 residues. The germline V gene has CDR1 MNHEY and CDR2 SVGEGT. J gave up 5 bases and V 5 bases, and 4 bases lay outside the gene matches. This CDR3 is CASSTWTSGDNEQFF. DNA of the CDR3: TGTGCCAGCAGTACCTGGACTAGCGGGGACAATGAGCAGTTCTTC.

The chain carries TRBV11-2 and TRBJ2-7; a possible D gene is TRBD2 (5 bases). The length of the CDR3 is 19 residues. Germline values: CDR1 SGHAT, CDR2 FQNNGV. Trimming pared 1 base from V and 0 bases from J, leaving 22 bases between. CDR3 sequence reads: CASSLGAKRAQTFSYEQYF. In DNA, the CDR3 is TGTGCCAGCAGCTTAGGGGCTAAGAGGGCCCAGACCTTCTCCTACGAGCAGTACTTC. The variable domain in full, completed from reference TRBV11-2 and TRBJ2-7, reads EAGVAQSPRYKIIEKRQSVAFWCNPISGHATLYWYQQILGQGPKLLIQFQNNGVVDDSQLPKDRFSAERLKGVDSTLKIQPAKLEDSAVYLCASSLGAKRAQTFSYEQYFGPGTRLTVT.

The chain uses TRBV5-6 and TRBJ1-2; no clear D gene. The germline V and J ends were trimmed by 0 bases and 4 bases, with 10 bases remaining between them. CDR3 length: 14 residues. Germline values: CDR1 SGHDT, CDR2 YYEEEE. CDR3 protein: CASSLGQRGYGYTF. The CDR3 region has the DNA TGTGCCAGCAGCTTGGGCCAGAGAGGCTATGGCTACACCTTC.